Each of the 12 T cell receptor beta chains below was sequenced from the same sample in a study of sequential checkpoint blockade in melanoma. Method: immunoSEQ multiplex PCR; TCRdb's copy keeps in-frame clones and lacks some. The sample consists of 9,000 to 13,000 clones, 55% to 70% of them appearing once. Treatment described: randomized to nivolumab then ipilimumab (arm A) or the reverse (arm B). The input for sequencing was CD8+ T cells sorted from blood (inferred from file names), taken from a patient given nivolumab and ipilimumab in sequence. The source of these receptors is a human donor with melanoma.

The chain has TRBV2 and TRBJ2-1; 8 positions agree with TRBD2. This CDR3 spans 18 amino acids. V lost 4 bases and J lost 6; bases outside the gene matches: 17. CDR1 SNHLY and CDR2 FYNNEI come from the germline V gene. The CDR3 spells CASSVEGLVRVISNEQFF. The CDR3 nucleotides are TGTGCCAGCAGTGTTGAGGGACTAGTCAGAGTAATTAGCAATGAGCAGTTCTTC.

This chain links TRBV4-1 with TRBJ2-5; maybe TRBD2 (5 bases). V was trimmed by 1 base and J by 2 bases, leaving 8 bases between them. This CDR3 has 14 amino acids. Germline V gene lookup returns CDR1 MGHRA and CDR2 YSYEKL. The CDR3 nucleotides read TGCGCCAGCAGCCAAGCTTCGGGGCAAGAGACCCAGTACTTC. Residues: CASSQASGQETQYF.

This rearrangement joins TRBV7-9 to TRBJ1-1; D perhaps matches TRBD1 (6 bases). This CDR3 comprises 13 residues. The germline CDR1 and CDR2 sequences are SEHNR and FQNEAQ (reference sequence). V lost 5 bases and J 1 base, leaving 8 bases between the germline ends. The CDR3 nucleotides are TGTGCCAGCAGCGGGACACGGAACACTGAAGCTTTCTTT. Amino acid sequence: CASSGTRNTEAFF. Full variable domain (outside the CDR3, taken from reference TRBV7-9 and TRBJ1-1): DTGVSQNPRHKITKRGQNVTFRCDPISEHNRLYWYRQTLGQGPEFLTYFQNEAQLEKSRLLSDRFSAERPKGSFSTLEIQRTEQGDSAMYLCASSGTRNTEAFFGQGTRLTVV.

The sample holds one count of this clone. The chain employs TRBV4-1 and TRBJ1-2, with a possible D match to TRBD1 (5 bases). CDR1 is MGHRA, CDR2 YSYEKL, per germline. The V and J ends lost 2 bases and 6 bases respectively, with 16 bases between them. CDR3 length: 15 amino acids. The CDR3 region has the DNA TGCGCCAGCAGCCAATACCCTAGGACACTTAATGGCTACACCTTC. It specifies CASSQYPRTLNGYTF.

This clone was counted only a few times. The gene calls are TRBV4-3 and TRBJ1-5; TRBD1 matches at 7 bases. Trimming took 4 bases from V and 3 from J; bases not matched to a gene: 6. Germline assignment: CDR1 LGHNA and CDR2 YSLEER. This CDR3 has 15 residues. The CDR3 sequence is CASSLSTGDNQPQHF. The CDR3 nucleotides read TGCGCCAGCAGCCTCAGCACAGGGGACAATCAGCCCCAGCATTTT.

This chain joins TRBV4-3 and TRBJ2-7; D may be TRBD1 (6 bases). The CDR3 is 15 amino acids. The germline V gene has CDR1 LGHNA and CDR2 YSLEER. V was trimmed by 4 bases and J by 0 bases, leaving 13 bases between them. CDR3 sequence: CASSPDRSLSYEQYF. CDR3 bases: TGCGCCAGCAGCCCGGACAGATCCCTCTCCTACGAGCAGTACTTC.

This chain links TRBV15 with TRBJ2-6; tentative D call: TRBD2 (5 bases). The CDR3 runs 12 residues. Trimming pared 5 bases from V and 10 bases from J, leaving 9 bases between. In germline, CDR1 is LNHNV, CDR2 YYDKDF (reference sequence). CDR3 coding DNA: TGTGCCACCAGCGGGGAGCCGAACGTCCTGACTTTC. It translates to CATSGEPNVLTF.

The chain uses TRBV4-2 and TRBJ2-7; a weak D match, TRBD1 (5 bases). Germline V gene lookup returns CDR1 LGHNA and CDR2 YNFKEQ. CDR3 length: 16 residues. The V gene lost 0 bases and the J gene lost 3 bases, with 15 bases spanning the gap. CDR3 DNA: TGTGCCAGCAGCCAAGATAGGGGCGCATTTGTCTACGAGCAGTACTTC. Its translation is CASSQDRGAFVYEQYF.

The chain has TRBV28 and TRBJ2-7, with 10 bases that match TRBD2. Germline values: CDR1 MDHEN, CDR2 SYDVKM. This CDR3 spans 16 amino acids. J lost 2 bases, V lost 5 bases, and 9 bases had no gene match. CDR3 coding DNA: TGTGCCAGCAGTCGAAGGACTAGCGGCCCCACCTACGAGCAGTACTTC. Protein sequence: CASSRRTSGPTYEQYF.

A few counts support this clone. This sequence joins TRBV13 and TRBJ2-7, with 7 bases matching TRBD1. This CDR3 comprises 14 residues. Germline assignment: CDR1 PRHDT and CDR2 FYEKMQ (reference sequence). The V gene end was trimmed by 5 bases and the J gene end by 2 bases; junction bases not matched to a gene: 6. CDR3 nucleotide sequence: TGTGCCAGCAGCCCTGGGACAGCTGCCTACGAGCAGTACTTC. Its translation is CASSPGTAAYEQYF.

This clone was seen more than once but under ten times. The genes are TRBV7-9 and TRBJ2-1; 7 nucleotides agree with TRBD2. The CDR3 sequence is 18 residues long. Germline CDR1 reads SEHNR; CDR2 reads FQNEAQ (reference sequence). With 1 base clipped from V and 0 bases from J, the junction kept 9 bases outside the gene matches. This CDR3 is CASSLEAARGSSYNEQFF. The DNA for the CDR3 is TGTGCCAGCAGCTTAGAGGCCGCCCGCGGGAGCTCCTACAATGAGCAGTTCTTC.

The chain couples TRBV5-1 to TRBJ2-3; perhaps TRBD2 as D (5 bases). This CDR3 spans 14 amino acids. The V gene lost 4 bases and the J gene lost 2 bases, with 11 bases spanning the gap. Looked up from germline, CDR1 is SGHRS and CDR2 is YFSETQ. The CDR3 region is CASSGSSSTDTQYF. The DNA for the CDR3 is TGCGCCAGCAGCGGGTCTAGCTCCACAGATACGCAGTATTTT.